These 15 T cell receptor beta chains share one sample of origin, sequenced in a study of shared clonotypes between healthy human individuals. Assay: immunoSEQ multiplex PCR; the TCRdb copy retains only in-frame clones and omits some. The profile shows 2 million to 2.5 million clones, 95% of them singletons. The material sequenced was naive CD4+ T cells sorted from blood. The subset was: CD45RA+ positively selected. The receptor set was obtained from a man aged 18 to 35 in good health.

This clone has a single count. The rearrangement uses TRBV11-3 and TRBJ1-5; TRBD1 might be the D (5 bases). The germline CDR1 and CDR2 sequences are SGHNT and YENEEA. The CDR3 loop spans 16 amino acids. The V and J ends lost 0 bases and 6 bases respectively, with 15 bases between them. Here the CDR3 DNA reads TGTGCCAGCAGCTTAGAAGCGTCCCAGGGCGTTCAGCCCCAGCATTTT. This gives the protein CASSLEASQGVQPQHF.

This sequence joins TRBV6-5 and TRBJ2-2; 7 nucleotides line up with TRBD2. J lost 7 bases, V lost 2 bases, and 4 bases had no gene match. Germline V CDR1 and CDR2: MNHEY, SVGAGI. The CDR3 has 14 residues. The CDR3 DNA sequence: TGTGCCAGCAGTTACGATGGGAGGGTCGGGGAGCTGTTTTTT. This translates into CASSYDGRVGELFF.

The chain is built from TRBV6-6 and TRBJ1-4; 9 bases match TRBD1. The junction had 5 bases not matched to a gene; V was cut back by 6 bases and J by 6 bases. The CDR3 has 14 residues. CDR1 MNHNY and CDR2 SVGAGI come from the germline V gene (reference sequence). In DNA form, the CDR3 reads TGTGCCAGCAGCGCCGGGACAGGGTATGAAAAACTGTTTTTT. It codes for CASSAGTGYEKLFF.

The chain combines TRBV6-6 with TRBJ1-2; D is undetermined. The V gene lost 5 bases and the J gene lost 5 bases, with 9 bases spanning the gap. CDR1 and CDR2 (germline): MNHNY, SVGAGI (reference sequence). This CDR3 contains 12 residues. The CDR3 nucleotides are TGTGCCAGCAGTAACACAGATTATGGCTACACCTTC. This sequence encodes CASSNTDYGYTF.

This chain uses TRBV21-1 with TRBJ2-3; TRBD2, as called in the table, went unchecked against the DNA. TRBV21-1 is a known pseudogene. This CDR3 contains 16 residues. The CDR3 protein is CASSKAIAARTDTQYF. CDR3 nucleotide sequence: TGTGCCAGCAGCAAAGCTATTGCCGCTAGGACAGATACGCAGTATTTT.

CDR3 bases: TGCGCCAGCAGCTTGGCCCTGACCGGGACAGGGAATGGCTACACCTTC. It yields the protein CASSLALTGTGNGYTF. This chain connects TRBV5-1 to TRBJ1-2; TRBD1 matches at 9 bases. J lost 6 bases, V lost 0 bases, and 9 bases had no gene match. The CDR3 loop spans 16 amino acids. Germline lookup yields CDR1 SGHRS and CDR2 YFSETQ.

V is TRBV7-2 and J is TRBJ2-1, with 10 positions matching TRBD2. J gave up 8 bases and V 5 bases, and 15 bases lay outside the gene matches. The CDR3 extends over 17 amino acids. The germline gives CDR1 SGHTA, CDR2 FQGNSA. The CDR3 DNA reads TGTGCCAGCAGCGCAGATGGAAGCGGGAGGGATAGGGATGAGCAGTTCTTC. Protein sequence: CASSADGSGRDRDEQFF.

This CDR3 reads CAWRQDDYGYTF. The DNA of the CDR3 is TGTGCCTGGAGACAGGATGACTATGGCTACACCTTC. The chain employs TRBV30 and TRBJ1-2; weak D call: TRBD1 (5 bases). Trimming shortened V by 3 bases and J by 3 bases, and 8 bases separated the two germline ends. CDR3 size: 12 residues. Germline CDR1 GTSNPN, CDR2 SVGIG (reference sequence).

V is TRBV19 and J is TRBJ2-3; a weak D match, TRBD1 (5 bases). Germline V CDR1 and CDR2: LNHDA, SQIVND (reference sequence). With 5 bases removed from V and 5 bases from J, the gap between germline ends came to 11 bases. This CDR3 region has 13 residues. The CDR3 nucleotides read TGTGCCAGTAGTGTCAGGGCGGTAGATACGCAGTATTTT. Its translation: CASSVRAVDTQYF.

The V call is TRBV10-1, the J call TRBJ1-1; D call uncertain. The V end lost 0 bases, the J end lost 1 base, and 6 bases lay between the germline ends. CDR3 size: 14 residues. CDR1 is WNHNN, CDR2 SYGVQD, per germline (reference sequence). The CDR3 DNA sequence: TGCGCCAGCAGTGAGTCGGAGGGGAACACTGAAGCTTTCTTT. Translating gives CASSESEGNTEAFF.

The V gene is TRBV6-1, the J gene TRBJ1-1; no definite D call. Germline CDR1 reads MNHNS; CDR2 reads SASEGT. Between the trimmed V and J ends, which lost 1 base and 0 bases, there was a span of 6 bases. CDR3 length: 14 amino acids. In DNA, the CDR3 is TGTGCCAGCAGTGAAGGGGATTTGAACACTGAAGCTTTCTTT. This translates into CASSEGDLNTEAFF.

V usage is TRBV6-1 and J usage is TRBJ2-3, with D possibly called TRBD1 or TRBD2 (6 bases each). The V gene's germline CDR1 is MNHNS and CDR2 SASEGT. The CDR3 length is 14 residues. V was cut by 7 bases and J by 6 bases, with 17 bases left in between. The CDR3 DNA reads as TGTGCCAGCACTAAAACGGGGGCACAGGATACGCAGTATTTT. It specifies CASTKTGAQDTQYF.

V gene TRBV4-1 combines with J gene TRBJ1-2; 10 bases map to TRBD1. The V gene end was trimmed by 2 bases and the J gene end by 5 bases; junction bases not matched to a gene: 5. The CDR3 spans 15 residues. CDR1 is MGHRA and CDR2 is YSYEKL in the germline V gene. The DNA of the CDR3 is TGCGCCAGCAGCCAAAGACAGGGGGCGGGGTATGGCTACACCTTC. This gives the protein CASSQRQGAGYGYTF.

This rearrangement joins TRBV28 to TRBJ1-5, with unresolved D. Germline loops: CDR1 MDHEN, CDR2 SYDVKM. The CDR3 covers 16 residues. V was trimmed by 1 base and J by 4 bases, leaving 14 bases between them. The CDR3 reads CASSLSFPGQNQPQHF. In nucleotides, the CDR3 is TGTGCCAGCAGTTTATCATTCCCGGGCCAAAATCAGCCCCAGCATTTT.

The chain uses TRBV9 and TRBJ1-5, with D perhaps TRBD1 (5 bases). Trimming took off 0 bases at V and 4 bases at J, with 11 bases between the two ends. This CDR3 is 15 amino acids long. Germline loops: CDR1 SGDLS, CDR2 YYNGEE. In nucleotides, the CDR3 is TGTGCCAGCAGCGTAGGCAAGGGGAGGAATCAGCCCCAGCATTTT. The encoded protein is CASSVGKGRNQPQHF.